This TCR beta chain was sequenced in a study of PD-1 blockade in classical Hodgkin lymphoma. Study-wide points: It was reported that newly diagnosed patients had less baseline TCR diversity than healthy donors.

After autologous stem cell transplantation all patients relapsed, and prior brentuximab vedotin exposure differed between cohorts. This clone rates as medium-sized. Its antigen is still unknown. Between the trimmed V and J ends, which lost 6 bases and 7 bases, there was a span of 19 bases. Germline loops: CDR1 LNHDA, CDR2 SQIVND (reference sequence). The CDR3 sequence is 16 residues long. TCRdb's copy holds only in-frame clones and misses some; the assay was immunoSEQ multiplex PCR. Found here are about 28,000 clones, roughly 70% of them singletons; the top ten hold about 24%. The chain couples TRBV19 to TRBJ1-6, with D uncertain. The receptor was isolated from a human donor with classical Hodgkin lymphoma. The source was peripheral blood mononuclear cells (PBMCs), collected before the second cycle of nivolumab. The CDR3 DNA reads TGTGCCAGTAGCCTTATGGACCAGAGCTTCAATTCACCCCTCCACTTT. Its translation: CASSLMDQSFNSPLHF. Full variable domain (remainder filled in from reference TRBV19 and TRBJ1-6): DGGITQSPKYLFRKEGQNVTLSCEQNLNHDAMYWYRQDPGQGLRLIYYSQIVNDFQKGDIAEGYSVSREKKESFPLTVTSAQKNPTAFYLCASSLMDQSFNSPLHFGNGTRLTVT.